Below are 22 T cell receptor beta chains sequenced from a single sample in a study of T cell repertoires in cytomegalovirus infection. Each CDR3 protein gets one entry after TCRdb re-called the reads with MiXCR. The data hold about 500,000 distinct CDR3 sequences, with roughly a third observed a single time. Their specific antigens are unknown. The input for sequencing was cultured PBMCs, taken from culture after CMV antigen stimulation. These TCRs come from a human donor in good health (CMV status not recorded). Some clones in this sample may be carry-over from other donors' samples.

This clonotype has a count of ten or more. The CDR3 spells CASSYTSGSYEQYF. In DNA form, the CDR3 reads TGTGCCAGCAGTTACACTAGCGGGAGTTACGAGCAGTACTTC. The gene calls are TRBV6-2 or TRBV6-3 and TRBJ2-7, with 11 bases matching TRBD2. CDR1 and CDR2 (germline): MNHEY, SVGEGT. CDR3 size: 14 residues. With V trimmed by 2 bases and J by 4 bases, 1 base remained unmatched.

This clonotype showed up just a few times. This chain connects TRBV6-1 to TRBJ1-3; D ambiguous. Germline assignment: CDR1 MNHNS and CDR2 SASEGT. The CDR3 has 15 residues. V dropped 1 base and J dropped 2 bases, with 9 bases sitting between them. The CDR3 nucleotides are TGTGCCAGCAGTGAAGGTGGAGGGCCTGGAAACACCATATATTTT. Protein: CASSEGGGPGNTIYF.

The V gene is TRBV29-1, the J gene TRBJ2-7; TRBD2 matches at 11 bases. The CDR3 is made up of 16 amino acids. The ends lost 1 base at V and 2 bases at J; junction bases unmatched: 7. CDR1 SQVTM and CDR2 ANQGSEA come from the germline V gene. DNA for the CDR3: TGCAGCGTTGAAGGGGCACTAGCGGGGGCCACCTACGAGCAGTACTTC. This translates into CSVEGALAGATYEQYF.

This clonotype came up a few times. The rearrangement joins TRBV11-2 to TRBJ2-5; D is unclear. This CDR3 region has 16 residues. V was pared by 0 bases and J by 5 bases, with 16 bases between. CDR1 is SGHAT and CDR2 is FQNNGV in the germline V gene. The CDR3 DNA reads TGTGCCAGCAGCTTAGATGCTAGAGCAGACCGGGAGACCCAGTACTTC. Translated: CASSLDARADRETQYF. Based on the CDR3 plus reference TRBV11-2 and TRBJ2-5, the full variable domain is EAGVAQSPRYKIIEKRQSVAFWCNPISGHATLYWYQQILGQGPKLLIQFQNNGVVDDSQLPKDRFSAERLKGVDSTLKIQPAKLEDSAVYLCASSLDARADRETQYFGPGTRLLVL.

This clonotype has more than one count but fewer than ten. The chain couples TRBV10-2 to TRBJ2-5, with TRBD2 matching 8 bases. Germline CDR1 and CDR2: WSHSY and SAAADI. Losses at the gene ends were 9 bases for V and 5 bases for J; bases not matched to a gene: 5. The CDR3 is made up of 12 amino acids. CDR3 amino acids: CASGAGAETQYF. As DNA, the CDR3 is TGCGCCAGTGGAGCGGGAGCGGAGACCCAGTACTTC.

This clonotype was observed many times. The chain uses TRBV7-8 and TRBJ2-3; 9 nucleotides agree with TRBD1. Germline-derived CDR1 and CDR2 are SGHVS and FQNEAQ. After removal of 5 bases from V and 4 bases from J, the junction contained 10 bases not matched to a gene. The CDR3 consists of 16 residues. This CDR3 reads CASSPPGQGIPDTQYF. CDR3 DNA: TGTGCCAGCAGCCCTCCGGGACAGGGAATCCCAGATACGCAGTATTTT.

This clonotype was counted between two and nine times. V and J are TRBV2 and TRBJ1-2, with D unclear. The germline gives CDR1 SNHLY, CDR2 FYNNEI. The CDR3 runs 15 residues. Trimming took off 4 bases at V and 3 bases at J, with 15 bases between the two ends. CDR3 loop: CASSVAGSGDYGYTF. Here the CDR3 DNA reads TGTGCCAGCAGTGTAGCCGGGAGCGGGGACTATGGCTACACCTTC.

This chain connects TRBV12-3 or TRBV12-4 to TRBJ1-1; D perhaps matches TRBD1 (5 bases). V gave up 3 bases and J gave up 5 bases, with 13 bases separating them. The CDR3 is 14 amino acids. CDR3 DNA sequence: TGTGCCAGCAGTTTTCGGGGCGAGTATACTGAAGCTTTCTTT. Protein: CASSFRGEYTEAFF.

CDR3 bases: TGTGCCAGCAGTCCCGGACAGGGGGCGGTCACTGAAGCTTTCTTT. Its protein is CASSPGQGAVTEAFF. The rearrangement links TRBV27 to TRBJ1-1, with 11 bases identical to TRBD1. The CDR3 is made up of 15 amino acids. J lost 4 bases, V lost 5 bases, and 6 bases had no gene match. The germline V gene has CDR1 MNHEY and CDR2 SMNVEV (reference sequence).

V is TRBV9 and J is TRBJ2-7, with TRBD2 identical over 11 bases. The V segment lost 0 bases and the J segment 5 bases; nucleotides outside the gene matches: 4. Germline assignment: CDR1 SGDLS and CDR2 YYNGEE. The CDR3 is 15 amino acids. CDR3 DNA: TGTGCCAGCAGCGTAGCCGCGACTAGCGGGAACGAGCAGTACTTC. Translating it yields CASSVAATSGNEQYF.

The chain uses TRBV11-2 and TRBJ2-1; 7 bases align to TRBD2. The CDR3 totals 15 residues. J gave up 4 bases and V 4 bases, and 7 bases lay outside the gene matches. Germline V gene lookup returns CDR1 SGHAT and CDR2 FQNNGV. CDR3 residues: CASSSGLQDYNEQFF. DNA of the CDR3: TGTGCCAGCAGCTCGGGACTACAAGATTACAATGAGCAGTTCTTC.

The chain links TRBV7-2 to TRBJ2-3; tentative D call: TRBD1 (6 bases). The CDR3 extends over 13 amino acids. V lost 5 bases and J 5 bases, leaving 11 bases between the germline ends. CDR1 is SGHTA, CDR2 FQGNSA, per germline. The CDR3 region has the DNA TGTGCCAGCAGCGCGTACAGGGAAGATACGCAGTATTTT. This encodes CASSAYREDTQYF.

This clonotype has a handful of counts. The chain joins TRBV28 to TRBJ2-7; 9 bases line up with TRBD2. The germline CDR1 and CDR2 sequences are MDHEN and SYDVKM. Losses at the gene ends were 4 bases for V and 1 base for J; bases not matched to a gene: 8. CDR3 length: 16 residues. The CDR3 sequence: CASSSPAAGGSYEQYF. CDR3 sequence (DNA): TGTGCCAGCAGTTCCCCCGCAGCGGGAGGATCCTACGAGCAGTACTTC.

This clonotype was counted a few times. The gene calls are TRBV7-8 and TRBJ1-4; TRBD1 is a possible D gene (6 bases). Germline values: CDR1 SGHVS, CDR2 FQNEAQ. V lost 3 bases and J lost 4, with 9 bases in between. The CDR3 runs to 14 residues. The CDR3 loop reads CASSFGTNNEKLFF. The CDR3 bases are TGTGCCAGCAGCTTTGGGACAAATAATGAAAAACTGTTTTTT.

J is TRBJ1-3 and V is TRBV7-2; D unclear. Germline CDR1 is SGHTA and CDR2 is FQGNSA. The CDR3 contains 16 residues. The V gene lost 0 bases and the J gene lost 9 bases, with 18 bases spanning the gap. The DNA for the CDR3 is TGTGCCAGCAGCTTAGCGCCCCCCTCCCACTGGGGCACCATATATTTT. Protein sequence: CASSLAPPSHWGTIYF.

The chain recombines TRBV29-1 with TRBJ1-1, with D possibly matching TRBD1 (6 bases). The CDR3 covers 12 residues. Germline CDR1 SQVTM, CDR2 ANQGSEA. V dropped 6 bases and J dropped 1 base, with 9 bases sitting between them. CDR3 bases: TGCAGCGTACAGGGTTGGAACACTGAAGCTTTCTTT. It translates to CSVQGWNTEAFF. Full variable domain (rest looked up from reference TRBV29-1 and TRBJ1-1): SAVISQKPSRDICQRGTSLTIQCQVDSQVTMMFWYRQQPGQSLTLIATANQGSEATYESGFVIDKFPISRPNLTFSTLTVSNMSPEDSSIYLCSVQGWNTEAFFGQGTRLTVV.

V and J are TRBV7-2 and TRBJ2-7; 7 bases match TRBD2. Unmatched junction bases numbered 8, after V lost 3 bases and J lost 3 bases. Germline V gives CDR1 SGHTA, CDR2 FQGNSA. CDR3 length equals 15 residues. CDR3 bases: TGTGCCAGCAGCTTCCTACGACTAGCCCACTACGAGCAGTACTTC. Translation: CASSFLRLAHYEQYF.

V gene TRBV12-3 or TRBV12-4 combines with J gene TRBJ2-1, with D hard to call. The CDR3 length is 18 residues. V gave up 6 bases and J gave up 5 bases, with 26 bases separating them. CDR3 region: CASSDPPLDSLVHNEQFF. DNA of the CDR3: TGTGCCAGCAGCGACCCCCCTCTAGACTCCCTCGTCCACAATGAGCAGTTCTTC.

Only a few counts were recorded for this clonotype. V and J are TRBV7-2 and TRBJ1-2; TRBD1 might be the D (6 bases). CDR1 SGHTA and CDR2 FQGNSA come from the germline V gene. The CDR3 totals 15 residues. V lost 5 bases and J 4 bases, leaving 17 bases between the germline ends. The CDR3 reads CASSTAGQTTYGYTF. The CDR3 DNA reads TGTGCCAGCAGCACCGCCGGACAGACGACCTATGGCTACACCTTC.

This clonotype was seen a handful of times. The gene calls are TRBV7-6 and TRBJ2-5; 8 nucleotides agree with TRBD2. Unmatched junction bases numbered 12, after V lost 4 bases and J lost 5 bases. The CDR3 loop spans 16 amino acids. Germline V gene lookup returns CDR1 SGHVS and CDR2 FNYEAQ. The chain's CDR3 is CASSSSDGRARETQYF. The CDR3 DNA follows: TGTGCCAGCAGCTCCTCCGACGGGAGGGCCAGGGAGACCCAGTACTTC.

The rearrangement joins TRBV30 to TRBJ1-2; TRBD1 might be the D (5 bases). CDR1 GTSNPN and CDR2 SVGIG come from the germline V gene (reference sequence). The CDR3 has 16 residues. Trimming took 2 bases from V and 2 from J, leaving 18 bases between them. The CDR3 is CAWSPIQGSRNYGYTF. The CDR3 region has the DNA TGTGCCTGGAGTCCAATTCAGGGTTCCAGGAACTATGGCTACACCTTC.

This clonotype was detected only a few times. This chain connects TRBV2 to TRBJ1-2; D perhaps matches TRBD1 (5 bases). This CDR3 spans 12 amino acids. V lost 4 bases and J 6 bases, leaving 9 bases between the germline ends. CDR1 is SNHLY, CDR2 FYNNEI, per germline. The CDR3 nucleotides read TGTGCCAGCAGTGTGTTCAGGGATGGCTACACCTTC. Translating it yields CASSVFRDGYTF.